The entry below describes one T cell receptor (beta chain). Source study methods: Reference gene primer amplification gave nucleated cell count estimates. Profiled with immunoSEQ multiplex PCR; TCRdb holds only in-frame clones, not every one. Clonal size and the V and J genes are those of that table, whereas D and trimming came from the DNA. The sample shows around 120,000 clones, approximately 87% of them seen only once. The V gene's germline CDR1 is SEHNR and CDR2 FQNEAQ (reference sequence). The CDR3 length is 18 residues. J gave up 2 bases and V 5 bases, and 15 bases lay outside the gene matches. This sample stems from a study of blood T cell repertoires in COVID-19. For the study at large: PBMCs, B-cell-depleted T cells, or T cells provided the cDNA or gDNA that made up the material.

Specimen: peripheral blood. The rearrangement joins TRBV7-9 to TRBJ2-3, with 8 nucleotides matching TRBD2. The TCR originated in a woman between 70 and 85 years old with acute or convalescent COVID-19. The CDR3 coding sequence is TGTGCCAGCAGCCCGAATCCCCGGGGGGGGCCTATCACAGATACGCAGTATTTT. Its translation: CASSPNPRGGPITDTQYF.